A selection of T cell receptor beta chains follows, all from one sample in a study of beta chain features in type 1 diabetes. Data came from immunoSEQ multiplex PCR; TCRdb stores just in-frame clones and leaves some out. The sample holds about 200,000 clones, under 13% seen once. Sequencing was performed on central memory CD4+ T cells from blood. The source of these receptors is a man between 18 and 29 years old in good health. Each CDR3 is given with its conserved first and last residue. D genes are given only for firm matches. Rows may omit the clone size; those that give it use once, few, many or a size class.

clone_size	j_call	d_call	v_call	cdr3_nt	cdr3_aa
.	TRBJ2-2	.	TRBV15	TGTGCCACCAGCAGAGATCGGCCGATCAACACCGGGGAGCTGTTTTTT	CATSRDRPINTGELFF
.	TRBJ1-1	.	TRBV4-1	TGTGCCAGCAGCCAAGATGGTTTGACAGGTAAAGCTTTCTTT	CASSQDGLTGKAFF
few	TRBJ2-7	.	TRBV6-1	TGTGCCAGCGCCAGGGAATTCGCCTACGAGCAGTACTTC	CASAREFAYEQYF
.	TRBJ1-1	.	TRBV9	TGTGCCAGCAGCTCCCGACAGACGAACACTGAAGCTTTCTTT	CASSSRQTNTEAFF
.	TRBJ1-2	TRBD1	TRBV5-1	TGCGCCAGCAGCCCGGAGGGGGCATACGGCTACACCTTC	CASSPEGAYGYTF
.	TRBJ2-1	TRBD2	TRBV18	TGTGCCAGCTCGGACACTAGCGGCCAGGATGAGCAGTTCTTC	CASSDTSGQDEQFF
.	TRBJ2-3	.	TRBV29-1	TGCAGCGCTACCCAACTATCCCTTAGCACAGATACGCAGTATTTT	CSATQLSLSTDTQYF
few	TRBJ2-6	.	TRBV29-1	TGCAGCGTCGGGATAGTAGGTCTCTCTGGGGCCAACGTCCTGACTTTC	CSVGIVGLSGANVLTF
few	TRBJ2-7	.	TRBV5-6	TGTGCCAGCAGCTTCGGGGGTCTCGGAGGTGAGCAGTACTTC	CASSFGGLGGEQYF
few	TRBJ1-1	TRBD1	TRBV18	TGTGCCAGCTCACCCCTGGACAGGCCTAACACTGAAGCTTTCTTT	CASSPLDRPNTEAFF
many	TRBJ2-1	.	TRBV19	TGTGCCAGTAGTATATTGGGAGCCGCTGAGCAGTTCTTC	CASSILGAAEQFF
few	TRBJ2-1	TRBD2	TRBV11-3	TGTGCCAGCAGCTACACTAGCGGGACCTACAATGAGCAGTTCTTC	CASSYTSGTYNEQFF
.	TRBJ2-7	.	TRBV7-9	TGTGCCAGCAGCTTAGAAAGGGCTCTCTACGAGCAGTACTTC	CASSLERALYEQYF
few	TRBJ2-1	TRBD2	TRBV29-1	TGCAGCGTTGAAGAGGCCCTAGCGGGAGGATACAATGAGCAGTTCTTC	CSVEEALAGGYNEQFF
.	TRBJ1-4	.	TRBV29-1	TGCAGCGCCTACAGTGCAACTAATGAAAAACTGTTTTTT	CSAYSATNEKLFF
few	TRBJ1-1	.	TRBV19	TGTGCCAGTAGTATAACGGGGAACACTGAAGCTTTCTTT	CASSITGNTEAFF
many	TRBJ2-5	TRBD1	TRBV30	TGTGCCTGGAGCCGACCGACAGGGTCCACAGAGACCCAGTACTTC	CAWSRPTGSTETQYF